The entry below describes one T cell receptor (beta chain). The germline V and J ends were trimmed by 1 base and 0 bases, with 16 bases remaining between them. CDR1 and CDR2 (germline): KGHSH, LQKENI. This CDR3 comprises 17 residues. Frozen-stored PBMCs produced about 2 micrograms of genomic DNA for TCR beta libraries. The sample originates from a study of cytotoxic CD8 clonotypes in ibrutinib-treated CLL. Study information: Samples showed on average about 240,000 productive templates and roughly 90,000 productive rearrangements.

Using immunoSEQ multiplex PCR, the repertoire was profiled, and TCRdb retains in-frame clones only, with some absent. The profile shows just over 200,000 clones, about four fifths of them singletons. The rearrangement uses TRBV18 and TRBJ2-7, with D unclear. The sequencing here drew on PBMCs, taken after 12 months of ibrutinib treatment. The TCR comes from a human donor with chronic lymphocytic leukemia. The CDR3, as DNA: TGTGCCAGCTCACCACATAGGCCCAGCCGCGCCTCCTACGAGCAGTACTTC. This sequence encodes CASSPHRPSRASYEQYF.